The sequence of this TCR beta chain was determined in a study of blood T cell repertoires in COVID-19. In the study overall: T cells, B-cell-depleted T cells, or PBMCs supplied cDNA or gDNA.

In the original analysis: Scientists estimated how many nucleated cells there were by amplifying reference gene primers. TCRdb's copy holds only in-frame clones and misses some; the assay was immunoSEQ multiplex PCR. Clonal size and the V and J genes are those of that table, whereas D and trimming came from the DNA. The data show about 420,000 clones, with approximately 90% seen just once and less than 0.95% held by the top ten. Germline loops: CDR1 MNHEY, CDR2 SVGAGI. V shed 5 bases, J shed 11 bases, and the junction held 11 bases outside the gene matches. The CDR3 runs to 14 residues. What was sequenced was peripheral blood. The receptor comes from a young man with COVID-19, enrolled during active disease. The V and J genes are TRBV6-5 and TRBJ1-1; 10 nucleotides align to TRBD1. In nucleotides, the CDR3 is TGTGCCAGCAGTCGGACAGGGGGGACGGATACGGCTTTCTTT. Its protein product is CASSRTGGTDTAFF.